This entry describes one T cell receptor (beta chain). Its antigen is undetermined. Trimming pared 5 bases from V and 0 bases from J, leaving 11 bases between. This CDR3 region has 15 residues. CDR1 and CDR2 (germline): SGHRS, YFSETQ. These data come from a study of identical twins. Study observations and caveats: Monozygotic twins shared more out-of-frame TCR alpha than recombination models predicted. Zero-insertion findings could be partly confounded by invariant cells (MAIT and iNKT cells). Twins showed weaker excess sharing in their beta out-of-frame sequences.

Template switching added a universal primer binding site, and final cDNA carried unique molecular identifiers. TCRdb fed the 5' RACE reads into MiXCR, producing one record per CDR3 protein. Among approximately 620,000 distinct CDR3 sequences listed, under 9% were seen once. These sequences were also reported in another study, on yellow fever vaccine responses in identical twins.

The sequencing input was PBMCs. This TCR derives from a young woman in good health. The chain joins TRBV5-1 to TRBJ1-4, with D hard to call. CDR3 nucleotide sequence: TGCGCCAGCAGTCCGGGAGGGACAACTAATGAAAAACTGTTTTTT. Amino acid sequence: CASSPGGTTNEKLFF.